This TCR beta chain was found in a study of glioma-infiltrating T cells. Germline V CDR1 and CDR2: MDHEN, SYDVKM. The CDR3 length is 13 residues. Trimming removed 6 bases from V and 0 bases from J, with 9 bases in between. TCR alpha and beta CDR3 regions were amplified from RNA using iRepertoire nested multiplex PCR. Via MiXCR, TCRdb re-called the multiplex PCR reads, giving one row per CDR3 protein. The sample shows about 180,000 distinct CDR3 sequences, around 40% of them seen only once. The sample holds many counts of this clonotype. The genes are TRBV28 and TRBJ2-7; D remains ambiguous. The sequence derives from a human donor with low-grade glioma or glioblastoma, undergoing nonglioma brain surgery, or in good health (not recorded which). The source material was glioma tissue, nonneoplastic brain tissue, or PBMCs (not recorded which). The chain's CDR3 is CASSRPSSYEQYF. The CDR3 DNA reads as TGTGCCAGCAGCCGGCCGAGCTCCTACGAGCAGTACTTC.